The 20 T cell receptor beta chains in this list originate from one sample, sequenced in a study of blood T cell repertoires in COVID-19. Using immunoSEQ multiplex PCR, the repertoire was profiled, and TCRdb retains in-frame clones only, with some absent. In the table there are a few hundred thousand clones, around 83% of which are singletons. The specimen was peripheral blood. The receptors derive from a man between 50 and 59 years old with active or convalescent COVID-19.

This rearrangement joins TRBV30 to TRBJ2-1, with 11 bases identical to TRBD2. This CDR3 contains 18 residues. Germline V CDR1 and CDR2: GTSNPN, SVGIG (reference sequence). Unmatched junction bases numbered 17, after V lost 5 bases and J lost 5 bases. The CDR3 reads CAWVGGLAGLARDNEQFF. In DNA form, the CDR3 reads TGTGCCTGGGTTGGAGGACTAGCGGGCCTGGCGAGGGACAATGAGCAGTTCTTC.

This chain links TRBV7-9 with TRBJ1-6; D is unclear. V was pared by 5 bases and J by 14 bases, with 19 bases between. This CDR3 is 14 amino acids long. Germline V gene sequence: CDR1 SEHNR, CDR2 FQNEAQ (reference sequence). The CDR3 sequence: CASSLARSSEALHF. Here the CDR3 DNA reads TGTGCCAGCAGCCTCGCGCGCTCATCAGAGGCCCTCCACTTT.

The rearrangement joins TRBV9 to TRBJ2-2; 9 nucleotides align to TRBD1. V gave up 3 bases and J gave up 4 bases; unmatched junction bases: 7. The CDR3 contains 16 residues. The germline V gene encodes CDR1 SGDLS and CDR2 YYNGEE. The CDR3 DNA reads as TGTGCCAGCAGCGGTTACAGGGGGCTTGGCACCGGGGAGCTGTTTTTT. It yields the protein CASSGYRGLGTGELFF.

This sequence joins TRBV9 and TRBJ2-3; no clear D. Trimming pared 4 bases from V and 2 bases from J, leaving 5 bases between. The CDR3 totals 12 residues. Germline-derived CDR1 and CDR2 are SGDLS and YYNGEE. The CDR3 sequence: CASSPHTDTQYF. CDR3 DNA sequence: TGTGCCAGCAGCCCCCACACAGATACGCAGTATTTT.

Written as DNA, the CDR3 is TGTGCCAGCAGCCCGGGGGGGAAGGAAACCAAAAACATTCAGTACTTC. Translation: CASSPGGKETKNIQYF. This sequence joins TRBV5-4 and TRBJ2-4, with 8 positions matching TRBD2. Germline CDR1 and CDR2: SGHNT and YYREEE (reference sequence). The V gene end was trimmed by 4 bases and the J gene end by 2 bases; junction bases not matched to a gene: 8. This CDR3 is built from 16 residues.

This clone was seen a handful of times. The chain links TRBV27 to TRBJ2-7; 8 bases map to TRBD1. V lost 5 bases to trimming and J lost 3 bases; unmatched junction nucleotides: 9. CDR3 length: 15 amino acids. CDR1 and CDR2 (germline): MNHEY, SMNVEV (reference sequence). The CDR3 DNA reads TGTGCCAGCAGTCCCCGACGACAGGGGATCTACGAGCAGTACTTC. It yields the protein CASSPRRQGIYEQYF.

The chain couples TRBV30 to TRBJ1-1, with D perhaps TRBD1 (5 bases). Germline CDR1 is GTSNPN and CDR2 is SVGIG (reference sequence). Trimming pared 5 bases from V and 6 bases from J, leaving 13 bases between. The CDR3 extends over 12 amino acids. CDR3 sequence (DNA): TGTGCCTGGCTCGGGGGGTCTTCTGAAGCTTTCTTT. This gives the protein CAWLGGSSEAFF.

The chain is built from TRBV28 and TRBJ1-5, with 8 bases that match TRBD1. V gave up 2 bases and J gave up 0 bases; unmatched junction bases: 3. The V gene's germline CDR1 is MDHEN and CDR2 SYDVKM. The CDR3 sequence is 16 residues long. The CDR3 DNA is TGTGCCAGCAGTTTAGGGACAGGCTATAGCAATCAGCCCCAGCATTTT. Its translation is CASSLGTGYSNQPQHF. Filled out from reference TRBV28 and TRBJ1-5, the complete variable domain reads DVKVTQSSRYLVKRTGEKVFLECVQDMDHENMFWYRQDPGLGLRLIYFSYDVKMKEKGDIPEGYSVSREKKERFSLILESASTNQTSMYLCASSLGTGYSNQPQHFGDGTRLSIL.

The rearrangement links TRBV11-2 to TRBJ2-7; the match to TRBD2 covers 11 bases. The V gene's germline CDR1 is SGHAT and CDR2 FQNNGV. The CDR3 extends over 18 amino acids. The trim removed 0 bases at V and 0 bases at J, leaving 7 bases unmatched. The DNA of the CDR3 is TGTGCCAGCAGCTTAGATCCGGGGGGACTAGCGGTCTCCTACGAGCAGTACTTC. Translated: CASSLDPGGLAVSYEQYF.

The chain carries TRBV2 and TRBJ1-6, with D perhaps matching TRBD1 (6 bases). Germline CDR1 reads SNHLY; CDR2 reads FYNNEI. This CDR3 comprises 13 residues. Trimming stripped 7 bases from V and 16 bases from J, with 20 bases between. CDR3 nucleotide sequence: TGTGCCAGCACCTTCAAGGGGGGGGTTGATCTCCACTTT. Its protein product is CASTFKGGVDLHF.

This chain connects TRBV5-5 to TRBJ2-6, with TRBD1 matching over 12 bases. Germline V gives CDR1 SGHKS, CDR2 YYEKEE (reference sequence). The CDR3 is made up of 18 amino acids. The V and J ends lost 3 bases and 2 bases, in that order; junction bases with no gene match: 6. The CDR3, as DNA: TGTGCCAGCAGCTCTAGGGGACAGGGGGCGACTGGGGCCAACGTCCTGACTTTC. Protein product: CASSSRGQGATGANVLTF. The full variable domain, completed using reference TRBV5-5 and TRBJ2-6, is DAGVTQSPTHLIKTRGQQVTLRCSPISGHKSVSWYQQVLGQGPQFIFQYYEKEERGRGNFPDRFSARQFPNYSSELNVNALLLGDSALYLCASSSRGQGATGANVLTFGAGSRLTVL.

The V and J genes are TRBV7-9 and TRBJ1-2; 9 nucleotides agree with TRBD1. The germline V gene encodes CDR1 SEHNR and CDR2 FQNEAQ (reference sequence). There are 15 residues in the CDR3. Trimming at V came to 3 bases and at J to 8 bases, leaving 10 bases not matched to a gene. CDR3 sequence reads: CASSFRTGDMYGYTF. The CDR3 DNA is TGTGCCAGCAGCTTCAGGACAGGGGATATGTACGGCTACACCTTC.

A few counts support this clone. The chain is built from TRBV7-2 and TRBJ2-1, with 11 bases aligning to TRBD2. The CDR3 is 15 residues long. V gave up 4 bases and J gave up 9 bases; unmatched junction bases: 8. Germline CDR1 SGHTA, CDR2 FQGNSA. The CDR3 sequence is CASSSPGTSGREQFF. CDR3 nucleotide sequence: TGTGCCAGCAGCTCCCCCGGGACTAGCGGCCGTGAGCAGTTCTTC.

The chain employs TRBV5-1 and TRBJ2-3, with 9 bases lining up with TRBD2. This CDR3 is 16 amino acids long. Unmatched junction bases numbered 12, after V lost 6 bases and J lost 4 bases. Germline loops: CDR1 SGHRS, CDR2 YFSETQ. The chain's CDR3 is CASTELAGLGADTQYF. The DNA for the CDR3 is TGCGCCAGCACAGAACTAGCGGGTCTCGGAGCAGATACGCAGTATTTT.

The CDR3 loop reads CASSPNPGLAYNEQFF. DNA of the CDR3: TGTGCCAGCAGCCCGAACCCGGGACTAGCGTACAATGAGCAGTTCTTC. V gene TRBV7-6 combines with J gene TRBJ2-1, with 10 positions matching TRBD2. CDR1 is SGHVS and CDR2 is FNYEAQ in the germline V gene. Trimming removed 5 bases from V and 4 bases from J; junction bases left unmatched: 8. CDR3 length equals 16 residues.

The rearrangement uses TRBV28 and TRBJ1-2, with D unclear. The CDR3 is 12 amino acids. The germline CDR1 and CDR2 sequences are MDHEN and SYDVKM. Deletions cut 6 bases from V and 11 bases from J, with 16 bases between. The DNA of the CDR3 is TGTGCCAGCAGAGGCGATGGGAGGTCATACACCTTC. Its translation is CASRGDGRSYTF.

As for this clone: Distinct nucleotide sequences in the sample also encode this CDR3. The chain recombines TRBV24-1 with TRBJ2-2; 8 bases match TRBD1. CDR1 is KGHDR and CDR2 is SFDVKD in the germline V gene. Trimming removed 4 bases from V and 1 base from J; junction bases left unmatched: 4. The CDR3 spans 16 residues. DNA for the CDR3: TGTGCCACCAGTGACCCCGGGACAGGGAACACCGGGGAGCTGTTTTTT. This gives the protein CATSDPGTGNTGELFF.

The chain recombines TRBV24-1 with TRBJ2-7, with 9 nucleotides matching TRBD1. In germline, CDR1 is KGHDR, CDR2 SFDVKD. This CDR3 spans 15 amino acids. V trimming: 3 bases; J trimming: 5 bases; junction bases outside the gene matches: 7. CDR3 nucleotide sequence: TGTGCCACCAGTGATCCTCCGGGACAGGGTAACGAGCAGTACTTC. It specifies CATSDPPGQGNEQYF.

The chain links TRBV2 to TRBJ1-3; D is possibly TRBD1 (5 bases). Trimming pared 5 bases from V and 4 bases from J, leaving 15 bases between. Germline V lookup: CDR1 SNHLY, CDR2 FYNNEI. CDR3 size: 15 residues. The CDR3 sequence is CASSLSRVSGNTIYF. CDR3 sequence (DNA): TGTGCCAGCAGTTTATCCAGGGTGTCGGGAAACACCATATATTTT.

CDR3 nucleotide sequence: TGTGCCACCAAAAGCGGCACCGGGGAGCTGTTTTTT. It is translated as CATKSGTGELFF. This chain links TRBV24-1 with TRBJ2-2; D may be TRBD2 (5 bases). Per the germline V gene, CDR1 is KGHDR and CDR2 is SFDVKD. The CDR3 consists of 12 residues. The V end lost 8 bases, the J end lost 4 bases, and 7 bases lay between the germline ends.